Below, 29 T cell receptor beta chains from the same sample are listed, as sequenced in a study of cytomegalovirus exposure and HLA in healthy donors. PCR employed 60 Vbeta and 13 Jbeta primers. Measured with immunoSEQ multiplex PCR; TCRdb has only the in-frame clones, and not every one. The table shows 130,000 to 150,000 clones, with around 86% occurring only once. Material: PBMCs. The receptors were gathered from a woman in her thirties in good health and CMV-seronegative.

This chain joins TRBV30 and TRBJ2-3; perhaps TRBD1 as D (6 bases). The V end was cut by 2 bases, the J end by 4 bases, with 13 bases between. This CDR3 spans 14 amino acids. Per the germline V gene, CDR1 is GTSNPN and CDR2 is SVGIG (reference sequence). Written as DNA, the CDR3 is TGTGCCTGGAGTCAACAGGGTGGCGCAGATACGCAGTATTTT. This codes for CAWSQQGGADTQYF. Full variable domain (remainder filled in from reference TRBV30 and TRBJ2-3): SQTIHQWPATLVQPVGSPLSLECTVEGTSNPNLYWYRQAAGRGLQLLFYSVGIGQISSEVPQNLSASRPQDRQFILSSKKLLLSDSGFYLCAWSQQGGADTQYFGPGTRLTVL.

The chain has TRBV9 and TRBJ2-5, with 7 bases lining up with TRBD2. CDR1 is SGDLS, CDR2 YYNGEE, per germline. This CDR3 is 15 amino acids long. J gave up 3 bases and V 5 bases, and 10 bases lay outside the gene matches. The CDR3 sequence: CASSTAGVGEETQYF. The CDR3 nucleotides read TGTGCCAGCAGTACTGCGGGGGTGGGGGAAGAGACCCAGTACTTC. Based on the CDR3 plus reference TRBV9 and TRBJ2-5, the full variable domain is DSGVTQTPKHLITATGQRVTLRCSPRSGDLSVYWYQQSLDQGLQFLIQYYNGEERAKGNILERFSAQQFPDLHSELNLSSLELGDSALYFCASSTAGVGEETQYFGPGTRLLVL.

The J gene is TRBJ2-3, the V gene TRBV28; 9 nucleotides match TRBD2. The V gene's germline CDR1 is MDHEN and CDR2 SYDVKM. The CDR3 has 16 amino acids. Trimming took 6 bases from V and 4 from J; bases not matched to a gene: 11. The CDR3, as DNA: TGTGCCAGCAGCCCAGGGGGGCGGGAGGGAGCAGATACGCAGTATTTT. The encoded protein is CASSPGGREGADTQYF.

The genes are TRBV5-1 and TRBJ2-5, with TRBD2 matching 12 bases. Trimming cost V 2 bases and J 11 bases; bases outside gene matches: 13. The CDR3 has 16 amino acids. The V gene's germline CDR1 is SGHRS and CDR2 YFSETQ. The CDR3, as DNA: TGCGCCAGCAGCTTCGACACACTAGCGGGAGGTTCGGAGCAGTACTTC. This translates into CASSFDTLAGGSEQYF.

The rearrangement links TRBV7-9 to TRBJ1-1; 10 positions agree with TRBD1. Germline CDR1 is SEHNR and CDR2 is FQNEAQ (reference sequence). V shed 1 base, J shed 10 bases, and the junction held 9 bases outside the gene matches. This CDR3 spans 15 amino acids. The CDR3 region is CASSLGGGDRGVAFF. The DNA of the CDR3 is TGTGCCAGCAGCTTAGGGGGTGGGGACAGGGGAGTAGCTTTCTTT.

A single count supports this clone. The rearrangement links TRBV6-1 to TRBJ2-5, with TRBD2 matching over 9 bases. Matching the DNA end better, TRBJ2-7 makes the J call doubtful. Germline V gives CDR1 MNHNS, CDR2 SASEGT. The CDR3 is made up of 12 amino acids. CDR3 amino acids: CASQGLAYEQYF. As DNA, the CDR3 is TGTGCCAGCCAGGGACTAGCTTACGAGCAGTACTTC.

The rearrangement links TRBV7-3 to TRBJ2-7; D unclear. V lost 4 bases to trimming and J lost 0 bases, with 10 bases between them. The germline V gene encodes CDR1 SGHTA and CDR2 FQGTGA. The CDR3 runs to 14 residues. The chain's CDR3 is CASSSAGNSYEQYF. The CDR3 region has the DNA TGTGCCAGCAGCTCAGCAGGCAACTCCTACGAGCAGTACTTC.

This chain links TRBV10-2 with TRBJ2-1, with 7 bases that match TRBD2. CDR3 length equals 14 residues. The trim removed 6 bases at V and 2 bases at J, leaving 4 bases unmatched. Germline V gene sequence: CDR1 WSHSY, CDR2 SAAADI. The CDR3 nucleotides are TGCGCCAGCAGGTCGGGAGGCCCCTACAATGAGCAGTTCTTC. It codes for CASRSGGPYNEQFF.

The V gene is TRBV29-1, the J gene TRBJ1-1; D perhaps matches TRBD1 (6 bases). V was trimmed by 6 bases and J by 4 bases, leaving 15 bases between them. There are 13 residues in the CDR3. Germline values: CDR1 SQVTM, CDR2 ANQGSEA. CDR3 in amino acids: CSVANRDGTEAFF. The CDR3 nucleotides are TGCAGCGTGGCCAACAGGGATGGCACTGAAGCTTTCTTT.

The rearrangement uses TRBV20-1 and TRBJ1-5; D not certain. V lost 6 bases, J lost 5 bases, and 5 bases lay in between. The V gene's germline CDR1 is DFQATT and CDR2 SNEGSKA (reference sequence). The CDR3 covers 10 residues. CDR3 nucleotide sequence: TGCAGTGCAGGAGATCAGCCCCAGCATTTT. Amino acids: CSAGDQPQHF.

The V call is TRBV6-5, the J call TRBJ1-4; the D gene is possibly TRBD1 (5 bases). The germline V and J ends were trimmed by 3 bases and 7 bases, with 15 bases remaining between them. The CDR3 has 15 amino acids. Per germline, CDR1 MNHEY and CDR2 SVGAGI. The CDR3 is CASSYYRGDSEKLFF. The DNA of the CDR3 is TGTGCCAGCAGTTATTATCGGGGGGATAGTGAAAAACTGTTTTTT.

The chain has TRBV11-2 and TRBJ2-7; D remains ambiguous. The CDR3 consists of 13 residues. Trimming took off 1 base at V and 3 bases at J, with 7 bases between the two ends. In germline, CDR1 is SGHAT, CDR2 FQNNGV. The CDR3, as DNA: TGTGCCAGCAGCTTAGCGACACACTACGAGCAGTACTTC. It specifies CASSLATHYEQYF.

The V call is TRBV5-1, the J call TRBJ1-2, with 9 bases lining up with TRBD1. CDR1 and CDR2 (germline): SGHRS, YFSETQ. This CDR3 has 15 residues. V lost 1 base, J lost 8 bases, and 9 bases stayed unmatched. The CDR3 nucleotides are TGCGCCAGCAGCTTGACCACAGGGGGCTTTCGGGGCTACACCTTC. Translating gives CASSLTTGGFRGYTF.

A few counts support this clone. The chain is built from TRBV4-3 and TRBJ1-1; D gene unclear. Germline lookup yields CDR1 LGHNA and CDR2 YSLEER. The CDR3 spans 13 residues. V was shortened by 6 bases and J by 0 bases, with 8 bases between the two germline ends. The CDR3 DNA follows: TGCGCCAGCAGTCGGGTTATGAACACTGAAGCTTTCTTT. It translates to CASSRVMNTEAFF.

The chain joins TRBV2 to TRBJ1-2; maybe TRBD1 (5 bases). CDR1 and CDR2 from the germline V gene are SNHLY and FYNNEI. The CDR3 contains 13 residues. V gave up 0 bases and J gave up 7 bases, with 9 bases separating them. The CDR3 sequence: CASSEAREGGYTF. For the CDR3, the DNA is TGTGCCAGCAGTGAAGCCAGGGAGGGTGGCTACACCTTC.

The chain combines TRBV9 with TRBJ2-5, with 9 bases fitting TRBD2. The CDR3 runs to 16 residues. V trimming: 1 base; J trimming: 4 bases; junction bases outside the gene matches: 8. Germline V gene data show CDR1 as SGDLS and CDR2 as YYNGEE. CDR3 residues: CASSVIGGGAAETQYF. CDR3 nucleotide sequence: TGTGCCAGCAGCGTAATCGGCGGGGGGGCAGCAGAGACCCAGTACTTC.

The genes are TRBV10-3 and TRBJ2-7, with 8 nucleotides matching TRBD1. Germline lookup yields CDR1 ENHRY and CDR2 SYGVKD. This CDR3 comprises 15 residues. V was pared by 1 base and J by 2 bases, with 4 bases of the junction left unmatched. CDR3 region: CAISEFGTGAYEQYF. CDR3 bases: TGTGCCATCAGTGAGTTCGGGACAGGTGCCTACGAGCAGTACTTC.

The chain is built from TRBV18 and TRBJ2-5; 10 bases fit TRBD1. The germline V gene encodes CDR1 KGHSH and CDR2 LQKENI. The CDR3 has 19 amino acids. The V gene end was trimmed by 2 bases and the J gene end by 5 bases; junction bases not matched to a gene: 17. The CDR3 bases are TGTGCCAGCTCACCAAATCAACCTTCGTGGACAGGGGGAAAGGAGACCCAGTACTTC. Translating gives CASSPNQPSWTGGKETQYF.

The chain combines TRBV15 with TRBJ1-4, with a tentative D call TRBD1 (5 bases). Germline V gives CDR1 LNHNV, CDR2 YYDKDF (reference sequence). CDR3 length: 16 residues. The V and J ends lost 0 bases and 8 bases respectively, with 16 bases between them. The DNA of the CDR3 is TGTGCCACCAGCAGAGATGCCCCGGGGGTCGGGGAAAAACTGTTTTTT. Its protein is CATSRDAPGVGEKLFF.

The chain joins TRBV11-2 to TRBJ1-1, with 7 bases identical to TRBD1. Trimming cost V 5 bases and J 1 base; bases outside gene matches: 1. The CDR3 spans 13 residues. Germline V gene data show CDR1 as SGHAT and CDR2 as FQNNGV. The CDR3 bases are TGTGCCAGCAGCCGGACAGGGAACACTGAAGCTTTCTTT. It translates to CASSRTGNTEAFF.

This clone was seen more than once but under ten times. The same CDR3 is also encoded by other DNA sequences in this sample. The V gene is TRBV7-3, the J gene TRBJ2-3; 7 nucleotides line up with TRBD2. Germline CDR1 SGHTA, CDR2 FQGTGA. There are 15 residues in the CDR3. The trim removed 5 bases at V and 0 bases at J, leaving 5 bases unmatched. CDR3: CASSPNGGSTDTQYF. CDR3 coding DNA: TGTGCCAGCAGCCCTAACGGGGGGAGCACAGATACGCAGTATTTT.

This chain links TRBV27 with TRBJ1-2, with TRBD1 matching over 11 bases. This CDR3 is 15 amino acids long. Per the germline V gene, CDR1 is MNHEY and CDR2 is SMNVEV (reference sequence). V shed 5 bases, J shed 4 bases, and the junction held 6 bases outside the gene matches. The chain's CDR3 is CASSPWTGGIYGYTF. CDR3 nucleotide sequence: TGTGCCAGCAGTCCCTGGACAGGGGGCATCTATGGCTACACCTTC.

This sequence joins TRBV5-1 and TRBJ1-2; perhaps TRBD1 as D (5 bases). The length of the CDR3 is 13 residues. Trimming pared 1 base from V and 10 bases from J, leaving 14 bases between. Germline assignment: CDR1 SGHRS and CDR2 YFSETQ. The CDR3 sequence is CASSLLSGGTYTF. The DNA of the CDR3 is TGCGCCAGCAGCTTGTTGAGCGGGGGGACCTACACCTTC.

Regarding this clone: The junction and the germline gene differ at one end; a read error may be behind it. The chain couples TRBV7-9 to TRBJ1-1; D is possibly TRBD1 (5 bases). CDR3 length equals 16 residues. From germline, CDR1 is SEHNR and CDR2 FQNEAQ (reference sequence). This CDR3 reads CSSSSSPGGGNTEAFF. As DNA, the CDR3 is TGTTCCAGCAGCTCGTCCCCGGGGGGTGGGAACACTGAAGCTTTCTTT.

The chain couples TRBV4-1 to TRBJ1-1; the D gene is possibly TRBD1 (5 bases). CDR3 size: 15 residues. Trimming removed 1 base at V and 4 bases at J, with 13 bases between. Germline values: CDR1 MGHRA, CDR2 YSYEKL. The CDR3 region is CASSQVDHGGTEAFF. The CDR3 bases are TGCGCCAGCAGCCAAGTGGACCACGGGGGCACTGAAGCTTTCTTT.

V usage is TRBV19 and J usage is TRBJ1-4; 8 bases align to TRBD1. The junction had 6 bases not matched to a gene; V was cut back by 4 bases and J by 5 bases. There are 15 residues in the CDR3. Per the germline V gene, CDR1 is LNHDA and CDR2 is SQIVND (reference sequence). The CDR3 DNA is TGTGCCAGTAGTACCGGGGGACAGGCGAATGAAAAACTGTTTTTT. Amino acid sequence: CASSTGGQANEKLFF.

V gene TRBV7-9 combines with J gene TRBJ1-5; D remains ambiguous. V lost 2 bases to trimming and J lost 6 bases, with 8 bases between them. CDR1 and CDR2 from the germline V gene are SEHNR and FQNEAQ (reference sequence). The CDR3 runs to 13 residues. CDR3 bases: TGTGCCAGCAGCTTAAGTTTGAGTCAGCCCCAGCATTTT. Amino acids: CASSLSLSQPQHF.

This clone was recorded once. The DNA for the CDR3 is TGTGCCAGCAGTGCGGGACAGGGGGGTTACTATGGCTACACCTTC. Its translation is CASSAGQGGYYGYTF. V gene TRBV2 combines with J gene TRBJ1-2; TRBD1 matches 11 bases. CDR3 size: 15 residues. Germline-derived CDR1 and CDR2 are SNHLY and FYNNEI. V gave up 4 bases and J gave up 3 bases; unmatched junction bases: 4.

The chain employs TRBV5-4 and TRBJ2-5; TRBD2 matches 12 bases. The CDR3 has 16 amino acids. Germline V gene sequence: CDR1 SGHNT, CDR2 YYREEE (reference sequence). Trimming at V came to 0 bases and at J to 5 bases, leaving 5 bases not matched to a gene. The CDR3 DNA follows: TGTGCCAGCAGCTTGGCTAGCGGGGGGGCCACCGAGACCCAGTACTTC. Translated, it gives CASSLASGGATETQYF.